The 3 T cell receptor beta chains below were found in one sample sequenced in a study of shared clonotypes between healthy human individuals. Terminally differentiated effector memory CD45RA+ cells were left out of the naive CD8 fraction, which was CD45RO-negative and positively selected for CCR7. This table comes from immunoSEQ multiplex PCR, and its TCRdb copy is limited to in-frame clones, with some not included. The table includes millions of clones, 90% to 95% detected once. The sequencing sample was made of naive CD8+ T cells from PBMCs. The receptors here all came from a man younger than 30 in good health. Some clones in this sample may be carry-over from other donors' samples.

V and J are TRBV7-9 and TRBJ2-7; D might be TRBD2 (6 bases). Trimming took off 9 bases at V and 5 bases at J, with 17 bases between the two ends. Germline loops: CDR1 SEHNR, CDR2 FQNEAQ (reference sequence). This CDR3 contains 13 residues. The CDR3 loop is CASSRLEANEQYF. The CDR3 nucleotides are TGTGCCAGTTCGAGACTAGAGGCTAACGAGCAGTACTTC.

This clone was seen once. J is TRBJ1-5 and V is TRBV7-4; 9 bases agree with TRBD1. The V segment lost 7 bases and the J segment 4 bases; nucleotides outside the gene matches: 8. Germline lookup yields CDR1 SGHVT and CDR2 SQSDAQ. The CDR3 is 15 residues long. The CDR3, as DNA: TGTGCCAGCATGCTCTGGACAGGGGAAAATCAGCCCCAGCATTTT. The encoded protein is CASMLWTGENQPQHF.

The chain has TRBV19 and TRBJ2-7; 7 nucleotides match TRBD2. CDR3 size: 15 residues. Germline lookup yields CDR1 LNHDA and CDR2 SQIVND (reference sequence). V was pared by 6 bases and J by 2 bases, with 10 bases of the junction left unmatched. Here the CDR3 reads CASSPGREWPYEQYF. For the CDR3, the DNA is TGTGCCAGTAGCCCGGGGCGGGAGTGGCCCTACGAGCAGTACTTC.